This entry lists 12 T cell receptor beta chains sequenced from one sample in a study of cytomegalovirus exposure and HLA in healthy donors. PCR amplification relied on 60 Vbeta primers (plus 13 Jbeta primers). This table comes from immunoSEQ multiplex PCR, and its TCRdb copy is limited to in-frame clones, with some not included. The table has about 110,000 clones, about 79% seen once. What was sequenced was PBMCs. The receptors come from a woman aged 18 to 35 in good health and CMV-seropositive.

V is TRBV14 and J is TRBJ2-3; tentative D call: TRBD1 (5 bases). The V end lost 2 bases, the J end lost 0 bases, and 6 bases lay between the germline ends. Germline V lookup: CDR1 SGHDN, CDR2 FVKESK. CDR3 length: 14 residues. In nucleotides, the CDR3 is TGTGCCAGCAGCCAAAGACAGAGCACAGATACGCAGTATTTT. It codes for CASSQRQSTDTQYF.

This clone turned up a few times. The chain uses TRBV5-6 and TRBJ2-2; D possibly corresponds to TRBD2 (6 bases). CDR3 length: 16 residues. V gave up 1 base and J gave up 5 bases, with 15 bases separating them. In germline, CDR1 is SGHDT, CDR2 YYEEEE. CDR3 loop: CASSLRLASLTGELFF. DNA for the CDR3: TGTGCCAGCAGCTTGCGTCTAGCGTCCCTAACCGGGGAGCTGTTTTTT.

This chain joins TRBV19 and TRBJ2-7; D is unresolved. This CDR3 is 16 amino acids long. Germline V gene lookup returns CDR1 LNHDA and CDR2 SQIVND (reference sequence). V was shortened by 5 bases and J by 0 bases, with 17 bases between the two germline ends. The CDR3 reads CASSGGGASSSYEQYF. The CDR3 coding sequence is TGTGCCAGTAGTGGCGGCGGAGCGTCAAGCTCCTACGAGCAGTACTTC.

The V gene is TRBV30, the J gene TRBJ2-5; D ambiguous. This CDR3 has 11 amino acids. V was cut by 3 bases and J by 9 bases, with 11 bases left in between. Germline-derived CDR1 and CDR2 are GTSNPN and SVGIG (reference sequence). The CDR3 DNA reads as TGTGCCTGGAGGGTCCGCGGCGCCCAGTACTTC. Its protein is CAWRVRGAQYF.

The J gene is TRBJ1-2, the V gene TRBV19, with TRBD1 matching over 8 bases. V lost 3 bases to trimming and J lost 2 bases; unmatched junction nucleotides: 8. CDR3 size: 16 residues. Germline CDR1 reads LNHDA; CDR2 reads SQIVND (reference sequence). CDR3 DNA: TGTGCCAGTAGTATGGGGGCGGACAGGGACAACTATGGCTACACCTTC. Translated, it gives CASSMGADRDNYGYTF.

The V and J genes are TRBV9 and TRBJ1-5; TRBD1 aligns across 12 bases. Per germline, CDR1 SGDLS and CDR2 YYNGEE. The V and J ends lost 4 bases and 6 bases, in that order; junction bases with no gene match: 5. This CDR3 contains 15 residues. The CDR3 reads CASSTGQGAGQPQHF. The DNA of the CDR3 is TGTGCCAGCAGCACGGGACAGGGGGCCGGTCAGCCCCAGCATTTT.

The rearrangement uses TRBV27 and TRBJ2-1; a possible D gene is TRBD1 (6 bases). Deletions cut 5 bases from V and 3 bases from J, with 23 bases between. CDR3 length: 18 amino acids. CDR1 is MNHEY and CDR2 is SMNVEV in the germline V gene (reference sequence). CDR3 nucleotides: TGTGCCAGCAGTCCTCGGGACACAATCTTCCACCTCTACAATGAGCAGTTCTTC. Amino acids: CASSPRDTIFHLYNEQFF.

The V and J genes are TRBV6-1 and TRBJ2-5; D is possibly TRBD1 (5 bases). V was shortened by 1 base and J by 0 bases, with 21 bases between the two germline ends. CDR1 and CDR2 (germline): MNHNS, SASEGT. The CDR3 is 19 residues long. The CDR3 sequence is CASSEGWARQFIYQETQYF. The CDR3, as DNA: TGTGCCAGCAGTGAAGGTTGGGCTAGACAGTTTATTTACCAAGAGACCCAGTACTTC.

This rearrangement joins TRBV4-2 to TRBJ2-7, with 7 bases fitting TRBD2. Unmatched junction bases numbered 12, after V lost 1 base and J lost 6 bases. Germline assignment: CDR1 LGHNA and CDR2 YNFKEQ. This CDR3 is 16 amino acids long. CDR3 DNA: TGTGCCAGCAGCCAAGGAGGGGCGGGAGCCGGTACCGAGCAGTACTTC. It translates to CASSQGGAGAGTEQYF.

The chain employs TRBV4-1 and TRBJ2-3, with D tentatively TRBD1 (5 bases). The germline CDR1 and CDR2 sequences are MGHRA and YSYEKL. The CDR3 has 13 amino acids. With 5 bases removed from V and 5 bases from J, the gap between germline ends came to 11 bases. The CDR3 sequence: CASSLQGLDTQYF. The CDR3 bases are TGCGCCAGCAGCTTGCAGGGCCTAGATACGCAGTATTTT.

The gene calls are TRBV4-2 and TRBJ1-5, with 7 bases lining up with TRBD1. The CDR3 loop spans 16 amino acids. The trim removed 4 bases at V and 4 bases at J, leaving 10 bases unmatched. Germline V gives CDR1 LGHNA, CDR2 YNFKEQ. CDR3 protein: CASSPYHGTANQPQHF. CDR3 DNA: TGTGCCAGCAGCCCCTATCACGGGACAGCTAATCAGCCCCAGCATTTT.

The rearrangement uses TRBV5-1 and TRBJ2-3; 9 bases match TRBD2. The CDR3 runs 17 residues. V shed 5 bases and J 2 bases; nucleotides not matched to a gene: 12. Germline lookup yields CDR1 SGHRS and CDR2 YFSETQ. CDR3 nucleotide sequence: TGCGCCAGCAGTGGGACTAGCCCCACCCTTAACACAGATACGCAGTATTTT. Translation gives CASSGTSPTLNTDTQYF.